This TCR beta chain appears in the sequencing data of a study of T cells in Graves' hyperthyroidism and ophthalmopathy. General study points: A 13 V-J signature model discriminated ophthalmopathy versus stable hyperthyroidism.

Note on this clonotype: Antigen unknown. A single base separates this from a much larger clone, so it may be a read error.

TCR beta CDR3 regions were amplified from RNA. HTBI primers were used for first-round RT-PCR of the TCR CDR3. TCRdb re-derived calls from the multiplex PCR reads in MiXCR, one entry per CDR3 protein. The table shows roughly 500,000 distinct CDR3 sequences, with approximately 22% occurring only once. After removal of 9 bases from V and 0 bases from J, the junction contained 4 bases not matched to a gene. From germline, CDR1 is MNHNS and CDR2 SASEGT. The CDR3 runs 14 residues. This TCR derives from a woman in her 70s with Graves' ophthalmopathy. What was sequenced was blood. This chain joins TRBV6-1 and TRBJ2-1; 8 nucleotides agree with TRBD2. The CDR3 DNA is TGTGCCAGTGTAGCGGGAAACTCCTACAATGAGCAGTTCTTC. This sequence encodes CASVAGNSYNEQFF.